This T cell receptor beta chain originates from a study of cytomegalovirus exposure and HLA in healthy donors (dated by TCRdb to about 2017). Background for the entire study: In an earlier analysis of 450 to 750 of the donors, about 270 Gb of sequence data and approximately 120 million unique TCR beta sequences from about 179 million T cells were reported. Roughly five DR-DQ haplotypes were handled as single units for association and clustering because linkage in the cohort was strong. A later analysis re-analyzed previously published TCR beta repertoires from 666 donors and added high-resolution HLA genotyping to study TCR occurrence patterns. In a later genetic analysis, genome-wide SNP genotypes for about 55% of the roughly 700 donors were used, and that subset was treated as a discovery cohort. In addition to the first cohort of 650 to 800 subjects, a separate validation cohort of 120 different subjects was used. Class I and class II HLA loci were covered by the typing at four-digit resolution. The genetic ancestry cluster associated with self-reported Caucasian donors included 81% of the approximately 410 genotyped donors. Roughly 290 gigabases of sequencing data and around 88 million unique TCR sequences made up an early release that covered fewer than 650 HLA-typed donors. An earlier analysis of 587 of the donors used high-throughput TCR beta sequencing to judge whether each TCR beta V gene segment behaved as functional or pseudogenic. The later analysis used no new phenotypic data to find candidate immune exposures, relying instead on TCR beta sequences and their occurrence across donors. High-throughput TCR immunosequencing, statistical association of individual TCRs with disease status, and machine learning were combined to predict cytomegalovirus infection status. On average, roughly 240,000 unique TCR beta nucleotide sequences were sequenced per donor among 398 genotyped donors of the cohort, with around 19% of those sequences being non-productive. Donor age, sex, ethnicity and CMV serostatus were compiled alongside the repertoire data. The number of donors typed differed by locus, with 629-630 for A, B, C, DRB1 and DQB1, about 500 for DQA1, under 610 for DPA1, and 450 to 480 for DPB1. The study profiled the T cell repertoires of fewer than 850 subjects by immunosequencing and related them to cytomegalovirus serostatus. All discovery cohort repertoires had been generated on a single sequencing platform. The aim of the study was to test whether cataloging public T cell receptors could identify signatures of past pathogen exposure. Here is what the overall study found, with its caveats: According to a later analysis, parvovirus B19, influenza, CMV and Epstein-Barr virus appeared linked to several top co-occurrence clusters. A later genetic analysis reported fewer N-insertions in productive TCRs among donors in an Asian-associated ancestry cluster than the approximately 700-donor mean. A further reported finding was that TCR beta sequences accurately predicted the HLA-A and HLA-B alleles for most subjects in the first cohort. The authors suggested that the approach could potentially be extended to other disease states and immunological phenotypes. Roughly uniform sequencing depth across donors was assumed in presence/absence analyses, although this assumption may not hold. In a later analysis, HLA-associated TCR beta chains were found to be more clonally expanded and to have lower generation probabilities than equally common non-associated chains. The sequencing pipeline was judged likely to have produced a cluster of highly shared sequence variants as a technical artifact. In vitro tests confirmed that a few of the cytomegalovirus-associated TCR beta chains recognize cytomegalovirus antigens. Because counts were too low, roughly 18 rarely observed V segments, including chromosome 9 orphons, were left out of the earlier analysis of roughly 600 of the donors. Correlated functional status among segregating V segments might be attributable to linkage disequilibrium, but an unknown experimental factor could not be ruled out. The 87-base-pair reads could not distinguish some IMGT-functional V segments, including TRBV6-2 and TRBV6-3, so those segments were excluded. While some public TCRs were present in many individuals, most TCR sequences turned up only very rarely across donors. The classifier was reported to diagnose cytomegalovirus status with high specificity and sensitivity in both the original and validation cohorts. An earlier analysis of roughly 570 of the donors showed that most TCR beta V segments appeared in productive rearrangements either about 90% or about 30% of the time, which broadly matched IMGT annotations. The study listed 150 to 200 TCR beta chains as associated with cytomegalovirus. Because some donors lacked HLA typing at each locus, the association tests relied only on the typed subset. In a later analysis, most CMV-associated TCR beta chains were found to appear HLA-restricted, with HLA associations seemingly driven largely by CMV exposure. For the cohort, immune exposure information was limited to CMV serostatus. Specific HLA alleles were associated with 15,000 to 20,000 TCR beta sequences at a false discovery rate of 0.05 in a later analysis. When HLA alleles, especially DR and DQ, strongly co-occurred, TCR associations were difficult to assign to individual alleles. In a later genetic analysis, a missense DCLRE1C variant was associated with V-gene and J-gene trimming of TCR beta chains, and the association was replicated in an independent cohort. In this cohort, only TCR beta chains were sequenced, and detectable features were limited by the absence of alpha or paired-chain data. According to a later analysis, TCR association rates differed among HLA loci, with DRB1 alleles showing the most associated TCRs and HLA-C alleles showing the fewest.

Trimming removed 3 bases from V and 3 bases from J, leaving 9 bases between the germline ends. Sequences SGHDN (CDR1) and FVKESK (CDR2) are obtained from the germline V gene. The CDR3 goes from the cysteine to the phenylalanine over 13 residues. The sequence is cut down to CDR3 DNA, 39 bases in frame from base 1. The library was made by the immunoSEQ multiplex PCR assay. The multiplex PCR relied on a mix of 60 forward primers for TCR Vbeta segments and 13 reverse primers for TCR Jbeta segments. A multiplex PCR assay on genomic DNA amplified the CDR3 region of rearranged TCR beta genes. The Illumina HiSeq System was used to sequence the amplified TCR beta libraries as 87-base-pair reads. Processing in the source paper ran as follows. A later analysis counted about 80 million unique TCR beta chains across the approximately 700 repertoires, and around 9.9 million of these chains were shared by at least two donors. Raw reads were error-corrected and collapsed into unique sequences with a nearest-neighbor algorithm that merged closely related sequences to remove PCR and sequencing errors. V, D and J gene segments were assigned by aligning CDR3 sequences to IMGT reference sequences. For a sequence to be retained, a match of at least six nucleotides was required to both a V gene segment and a J gene segment. A rearrangement counted as productive if the CDR3 had no stop codons and remained in frame with V and J, and every other rearrangement counted as non-productive. Following IMGT convention, CDR3 was defined as the stretch from the second conserved V-encoded cysteine to the conserved J-encoded phenylalanine. In an earlier analysis of around 540 of the donors, sequences lacking an unambiguous match to a single V gene segment were excluded. In an earlier analysis of approximately 590 of the donors, a V segment was called functional when productive rearrangements were above 56.7%, and segregating when the standard deviation between donors exceeded 5%. To diagnose cytomegalovirus status from the catalog of TCR beta chain sequences, a statistical classification framework was built. In a later analysis, V and J genes were assigned by comparing TCR nucleotide sequences against IMGT/GENE-DB human TR gene sequences. A later analysis assigned CDR3 sequences and most-parsimonious VDJ recombination scenarios with the TCRdist pipeline. In a later analysis, each TCR beta chain was defined by its CDR3 amino acid sequence together with its V-gene family, and reads without a unique V-gene family were excluded. In a later analysis, fewer than 600 highly shared, low-generation-probability nucleotide sequences were removed to address suspected cross-contamination and a sequencing artifact. For each public chain, a later analysis derived a clonal expansion index from normalized ranks of inferred template counts within each repertoire. In a later analysis, generation probabilities were computed with a VDJ recombination model fitted to out-of-frame rearrangements, and the resulting probabilities were checked against IGoR. Hypergeometric tests were used in a later analysis to score TCR-TCR, TCR-HLA and TCR-CMV co-occurrence, with a repertoire-size bias correction applied to the TCR pairs. A later analysis estimated false discovery rates by permuting HLA or CMV assignments 20 times. In a later analysis, co-occurring TCRs were grouped using DBSCAN, and TCRdist sequence similarity was added for clustering within HLA-allele-positive subsets. Co-occurrence clustering excluded repertoires with fewer than 30,000 or more than 120,000 public chains, plus five with anomalous nucleotide sharing. What TCRdb holds here is the immuneACCESS table cut down to in-frame rearrangements. Part of the clones is not present; checked against another copy, under half of the missing clones reflect an unresolved V gene, and the others are unexplained. For V, J and clone size, that table is used; D and trimming come from the DNA. The sample yields approximately 74,000 clones; 60% to 80% were counted once. The top ten hold roughly 7.1% of the sample.

Concerning this clone itself: There is no known antigen for this receptor. Qualities for individual bases were not recorded, and no much larger clone is one base off.

The cohort consisted of 600 to 750 healthy bone marrow donors. Cohort members were all nominally healthy when sampled, although unrecorded immune exposures were likely present. The donor was CMV seronegative and belonged to the group of 352 seronegative cohort members. A peripheral blood sample was collected from each donor, and TCR beta sequencing was performed on peripheral blood mononuclear cells. Genomic DNA extraction from the blood cell samples was performed with the Qiagen DNeasy Blood Extraction Kit. This TCR came from a middle-aged woman in good health and CMV-seronegative. Sequencing was performed on PBMCs. The rearranged chain carries TRBV14 and TRBJ2-7; the D gene identity is not certain. The DNA reads as follows: TGTGCCAGCAGCCAGTTCGGGTTCTACGAGCAGTACTTC. Its translation reads: CASSQFGFYEQYF.